These 32 T cell receptor beta chains originate from one sample sequenced in a study of blood T cells in healthy people across ages. PCR was performed a second time for roughly 7 to 11 cycles using a sample-barcoded 5' primer and a J-beta primer mix. Via MiXCR, TCRdb re-called the 5' RACE reads, giving one row per CDR3 protein. Of about 680,000 distinct CDR3 sequences listed, roughly 49% are singletons. Input material: blood. These receptor sequences come from a woman aged 55-75 years in good health.

This rearrangement joins TRBV5-5 to TRBJ2-3; no definite D call. Between the trimmed V and J ends, which lost 4 bases and 2 bases, there was a span of 11 bases. The CDR3 has 14 residues. In germline, CDR1 is SGHKS, CDR2 YYEKEE (reference sequence). The CDR3 nucleotides read TGTGCCAGCAGCCGTGACGAAGCCACAGATACGCAGTATTTT. Translated: CASSRDEATDTQYF.

The gene calls are TRBV5-1 and TRBJ2-1; possible D gene TRBD2, 6 bases. The germline V gene encodes CDR1 SGHRS and CDR2 YFSETQ. V gave up 0 bases and J gave up 2 bases, with 12 bases separating them. The CDR3 consists of 16 residues. The chain's CDR3 is CASSLGLANTYNEQFF. The DNA of the CDR3 is TGCGCCAGCAGCTTGGGGCTAGCGAATACCTACAATGAGCAGTTCTTC.

The chain has TRBV2 and TRBJ2-7; D is perhaps TRBD1 (6 bases). CDR1 and CDR2 (germline): SNHLY, FYNNEI. The length of the CDR3 is 14 residues. V was shortened by 6 bases and J by 3 bases, with 15 bases between the two germline ends. This CDR3 reads CASSGQPALYEQYF. As DNA, the CDR3 is TGTGCCAGCAGCGGACAGCCCGCTCTCTACGAGCAGTACTTC.

The rearrangement joins TRBV20-1 to TRBJ2-7; 9 bases are a match to TRBD2. The germline gives CDR1 DFQATT, CDR2 SNEGSKA (reference sequence). This CDR3 has 15 residues. V was clipped by 1 base and J by 5 bases; unmatched bases: 9. The CDR3 here is CSARGGLASTHEQYF. In DNA form, the CDR3 reads TGCAGTGCTAGAGGAGGACTAGCGAGCACCCACGAGCAGTACTTC.

A few counts support this clonotype. The CDR3 DNA reads as TGCAGTGCTAGTCCGCACAGCACAGATACGCAGTATTTT. Translated: CSASPHSTDTQYF. V usage is TRBV20-1 and J usage is TRBJ2-3; no reliable D call. The germline V gene encodes CDR1 DFQATT and CDR2 SNEGSKA (reference sequence). CDR3 length: 13 amino acids. Trimming cost V 3 bases and J 0 bases, with 7 bases left between them.

This clonotype was found many times. The chain uses TRBV7-9 and TRBJ2-7; D unresolved. V lost 1 base and J lost 4, with 5 bases in between. Germline V gene sequence: CDR1 SEHNR, CDR2 FQNEAQ (reference sequence). This CDR3 contains 12 residues. In DNA form, the CDR3 reads TGTGCCAGCAGCTTAGAAACTTACGAGCAGTACTTC. This translates into CASSLETYEQYF. Variable domain in full (rest from reference TRBV7-9 and TRBJ2-7): DTGVSQNPRHKITKRGQNVTFRCDPISEHNRLYWYRQTLGQGPEFLTYFQNEAQLEKSRLLSDRFSAERPKGSFSTLEIQRTEQGDSAMYLCASSLETYEQYFGPGTRLTVT.

The chain has TRBV3-1 and TRBJ2-5, with D perhaps TRBD1 or TRBD2 (5 bases each). The CDR3 covers 17 residues. V lost 1 base to trimming and J lost 0 bases, with 15 bases between them. Per the germline V gene, CDR1 is LGHDT and CDR2 is YNNKEL (reference sequence). The CDR3 bases are TGTGCCAGCAGCCAAGGTCGGGACCGTCATTACCAAGAGACCCAGTACTTC. Translating gives CASSQGRDRHYQETQYF.

J is TRBJ2-6 and V is TRBV2, with 9 bases that match TRBD1. CDR1 is SNHLY and CDR2 is FYNNEI in the germline V gene. The CDR3 extends over 16 amino acids. V trimming: 10 bases; J trimming: 4 bases; junction bases outside the gene matches: 11. CDR3 DNA sequence: TGTGCCACCACGGGACAGGGACTATCAGGGGCCAACGTCCTGACTTTC. Amino acid sequence: CATTGQGLSGANVLTF.

The chain is built from TRBV2 and TRBJ1-5; no reliable D call. Germline V CDR1 and CDR2: SNHLY, FYNNEI. This CDR3 contains 14 residues. V lost 3 bases, J lost 4 bases, and 10 bases lay in between. The CDR3 protein is CASSDSQPNQPQHF. The CDR3 bases are TGTGCCAGCAGTGATAGTCAGCCTAATCAGCCCCAGCATTTT.

This clonotype was detected only a few times. This chain uses TRBV6-6 with TRBJ2-1; no reliable D call. Trimming pared 6 bases from V and 8 bases from J, leaving 11 bases between. The CDR3 has 12 residues. Germline V gives CDR1 MNHNY, CDR2 SVGAGI (reference sequence). The CDR3 DNA follows: TGTGCCAGCAGCCCCCTCGTGGATGAGCAGTTCTTC. Amino acid sequence: CASSPLVDEQFF.

The CDR3 loop is CASRRDGANVLTF. CDR3 nucleotide sequence: TGTGCCAGCAGGCGGGATGGGGCCAACGTCCTGACTTTC. The V gene is TRBV28, the J gene TRBJ2-6; D may be TRBD2 (6 bases). Trimming removed 6 bases at V and 3 bases at J, with 6 bases between. The CDR3 is 13 amino acids. Germline CDR1 and CDR2: MDHEN and SYDVKM.

The chain employs TRBV27 and TRBJ1-2; 8 bases map to TRBD1. Trimming at V came to 6 bases and at J to 5 bases, leaving 8 bases not matched to a gene. In germline, CDR1 is MNHEY, CDR2 SMNVEV (reference sequence). The CDR3 spans 14 residues. Here the CDR3 reads CASSLKGQEYGYTF. CDR3 bases: TGTGCCAGCAGCCTCAAGGGACAGGAGTATGGCTACACCTTC.

This clonotype was recorded a few times. V gene TRBV3-1 combines with J gene TRBJ2-7; D gene uncertain. Trimming shortened V by 2 bases and J by 2 bases, and 13 bases separated the two germline ends. From germline, CDR1 is LGHDT and CDR2 YNNKEL (reference sequence). This CDR3 comprises 15 residues. CDR3 bases: TGTGCCAGCAGCCAAACGGTACAGAGTCCCTACGAGCAGTACTTC. It is translated as CASSQTVQSPYEQYF.

This chain joins TRBV4-3 and TRBJ2-5; 8 bases agree with TRBD1. The trim removed 3 bases at V and 5 bases at J, leaving 5 bases unmatched. Germline assignment: CDR1 LGHNA and CDR2 YSLEER. The CDR3 totals 14 residues. This CDR3 is CASSQDRAGETQYF. DNA for the CDR3: TGCGCCAGCAGCCAGGACAGGGCGGGGGAGACCCAGTACTTC.

The chain recombines TRBV5-1 with TRBJ2-5; weak D call: TRBD1 (5 bases). This CDR3 has 14 amino acids. The germline V gene has CDR1 SGHRS and CDR2 YFSETQ. V dropped 0 bases and J dropped 3 bases, with 9 bases sitting between them. This CDR3 reads CASSLGTKEETQYF. CDR3 bases: TGCGCCAGCAGCTTGGGGACAAAGGAAGAGACCCAGTACTTC.

The CDR3 bases are TGTGCCAGCAGTTTAGGTCGGGATCTTAACACTGAAGCTTTCTTT. It specifies CASSLGRDLNTEAFF. V gene TRBV12-3 or TRBV12-4 combines with J gene TRBJ1-1; the D is unclear. Trimming removed 1 base at V and 2 bases at J, with 11 bases between. The CDR3 totals 15 residues.

This chain links TRBV20-1 with TRBJ1-1; D is uncertain. The CDR3 length is 13 residues. Trimming took 2 bases from V and 2 from J, leaving 9 bases between them. The germline V gene has CDR1 DFQATT and CDR2 SNEGSKA (reference sequence). The CDR3 bases are TGCAGTGCTAGATCTCTGATAAACACTGAAGCTTTCTTT. This codes for CSARSLINTEAFF.

This clonotype was counted between two and nine times. The chain couples TRBV20-1 to TRBJ1-2; 10 bases match TRBD1. This CDR3 has 18 amino acids. CDR1 DFQATT and CDR2 SNEGSKA come from the germline V gene (reference sequence). Trimming cost V 1 base and J 1 base; bases outside gene matches: 12. The CDR3 sequence: CSARGTPGQGPINYGYTF. The DNA of the CDR3 is TGCAGTGCTAGAGGAACGCCGGGACAGGGGCCCATTAACTATGGCTACACCTTC.

This chain uses TRBV7-2 with TRBJ2-3, with 8 bases fitting TRBD1. Per germline, CDR1 SGHTA and CDR2 FQGNSA. Trimming at V came to 6 bases and at J to 1 base, leaving 6 bases not matched to a gene. This CDR3 comprises 15 residues. The CDR3 bases are TGTGCCAGCAGGGTAGACAGGGGAGGCACAGATACGCAGTATTTT. Amino acid sequence: CASRVDRGGTDTQYF.

The DNA for the CDR3 is TGCAGTGCTAGACACCCGGGCGGTGAGCAGTTCTTC. Translation gives CSARHPGGEQFF. J is TRBJ2-1 and V is TRBV20-1; no clear D. The CDR3 has 12 amino acids. V shed 2 bases and J shed 9 bases, with 11 bases lying between them. The germline gives CDR1 DFQATT, CDR2 SNEGSKA (reference sequence).

The V gene is TRBV20-1, the J gene TRBJ2-1; perhaps TRBD2 as D (5 bases). The CDR3 runs to 12 residues. From germline, CDR1 is DFQATT and CDR2 SNEGSKA (reference sequence). With 1 base removed from V and 9 bases from J, the gap between germline ends came to 10 bases. CDR3 coding DNA: TGCAGTGCTAGAGTAGGAGGACCTGAGCAGTTCTTC. This sequence encodes CSARVGGPEQFF.

The genes are TRBV10-3 and TRBJ1-2, with D possibly being TRBD1 (5 bases). Germline CDR1 is ENHRY and CDR2 is SYGVKD. With 7 bases removed from V and 3 bases from J, the gap between germline ends came to 12 bases. The CDR3 has 13 amino acids. The chain's CDR3 is CAINGGSDYGYTF. CDR3 coding DNA: TGTGCCATCAACGGGGGTTCGGACTATGGCTACACCTTC.

This clonotype was counted a few times. For the CDR3, the DNA is TGCAGTACGGACAGGGGCTACGAGCAGTACTTC. The encoded protein is CSTDRGYEQYF. The chain has TRBV20-1 and TRBJ2-7; 9 bases are a match to TRBD1. V was clipped by 8 bases and J by 3 bases; unmatched bases: 2. The CDR3 loop spans 11 amino acids. The germline CDR1 and CDR2 sequences are DFQATT and SNEGSKA (reference sequence).

J is TRBJ2-1 and V is TRBV7-9; 8 nucleotides line up with TRBD1. This CDR3 has 15 amino acids. The V and J ends lost 3 bases and 7 bases, in that order; junction bases with no gene match: 8. CDR1 and CDR2 (germline): SEHNR, FQNEAQ (reference sequence). The CDR3 DNA reads TGTGCCAGCAGCTTCGGACAGGGTTTAAAGAATGAGCAGTTCTTC. Encoded protein: CASSFGQGLKNEQFF.

The chain links TRBV4-3 to TRBJ1-2; TRBD1 might be the D (6 bases). Trimming removed 0 bases from V and 4 bases from J, with 12 bases in between. Germline CDR1 is LGHNA and CDR2 is YSLEER. The CDR3 has 15 residues. CDR3 in amino acids: CASSQDTGTFYGYTF. Here the CDR3 DNA reads TGCGCCAGCAGCCAAGATACAGGGACCTTCTATGGCTACACCTTC.

This sequence joins TRBV4-1 and TRBJ2-1, with D tentatively TRBD1 (6 bases). Germline CDR1 MGHRA, CDR2 YSYEKL. CDR3 length: 14 residues. V lost 1 base, J lost 4 bases, and 8 bases lay in between. CDR3 nucleotides: TGCGCCAGCAGCCAAGCGACAGGTTACAATGAGCAGTTCTTC. This codes for CASSQATGYNEQFF.

This chain joins TRBV6-2 or TRBV6-3 and TRBJ1-2; D gene ambiguous. Trimming took off 3 bases at V and 0 bases at J, with 20 bases between the two ends. CDR3 length equals 18 residues. Germline V gene lookup returns CDR1 MNHEY and CDR2 SVGEGT. CDR3 in DNA: TGTGCCAGCAGTTATTTTTTTGATTCGGACTCCTCTAACTATGGCTACACCTTC. It codes for CASSYFFDSDSSNYGYTF.

The gene calls are TRBV12-3 or TRBV12-4 and TRBJ2-2, with D perhaps assigned TRBD1 or TRBD2 (5 bases each). CDR3 length: 15 amino acids. Trimming stripped 3 bases from V and 5 bases from J, with 13 bases between. The CDR3, as DNA: TGTGCCAGCAGTTTGGGAGCAGGGTGGACCGGGGAGCTGTTTTTT. Protein: CASSLGAGWTGELFF.

This clonotype was recorded a few times. A read error may produce the germline difference seen at one junction end. The chain links TRBV20-1 to TRBJ1-2; D is ambiguous. There are 12 residues in the CDR3. The germline V gene has CDR1 DFQATT and CDR2 SNEGSKA (reference sequence). The CDR3 here is CSARYLGYGYTF. CDR3 coding DNA: TGTAGTGCCCGGTACCTGGGCTATGGCTACACCTTC.

There are a few counts of this clonotype. The chain links TRBV9 to TRBJ1-1, with 7 bases lining up with TRBD1. J gave up 5 bases and V 0 bases, and 4 bases lay outside the gene matches. Germline values: CDR1 SGDLS, CDR2 YYNGEE. The CDR3 totals 14 residues. This chain's CDR3 is CASSVVTGRTEAFF. In nucleotides, the CDR3 is TGTGCCAGCAGCGTAGTGACAGGGAGGACTGAAGCTTTCTTT.

The genes are TRBV6-6 and TRBJ2-3; D is unclear. Per germline, CDR1 MNHNY and CDR2 SVGAGI (reference sequence). Trimming removed 10 bases at V and 4 bases at J, with 6 bases between. CDR3 length: 10 residues. This chain's CDR3 is CATKSDTQYF. In DNA form, the CDR3 reads TGTGCCACCAAGTCAGATACGCAGTATTTT.

This clonotype has ten or more counts. This chain connects TRBV5-4 to TRBJ1-2; D is possibly TRBD1 (6 bases). Trimming removed 2 bases at V and 10 bases at J, with 18 bases between. The CDR3 has 14 amino acids. Per the germline V gene, CDR1 is SGHNT and CDR2 is YYREEE (reference sequence). The CDR3 loop reads CASSFDPAGGDYTF. The CDR3 bases are TGTGCCAGCAGCTTCGATCCGGCTGGGGGCGACTACACCTTC.